This TCR beta chain was profiled in a study of T cell changes during pregnancy in multiple sclerosis. Repertoires were generated with immunoSEQ multiplex PCR, while TCRdb's copy carries only in-frame clones and drops some. The sample lists some 77,000 clones, around nine tenths occurring once. Trimming removed 5 bases at V and 3 bases at J, with 13 bases between. The V gene's germline CDR1 is SGHVS and CDR2 FQNEAQ. The CDR3 sequence is 14 residues long. Sample: peripheral blood, taken in the second trimester of pregnancy. The chain carries TRBV7-8 and TRBJ1-1; tentatively, D is TRBD1 (5 bases). This receptor was identified in a female donor in good health, enrolled as a control in a pregnancy study. The CDR3 DNA is TGTGCCAGCAGCACACGCAGGGTTGACACTGAAGCTTTCTTT. It yields the protein CASSTRRVDTEAFF.